Below are 3 T cell receptor beta chains sequenced from a single sample in a study of T cells in tuberculosis. Assay: immunoSEQ multiplex PCR; the TCRdb copy retains only in-frame clones and omits some. Altogether more than 40,000 clones are present, less than 95% being singletons, with the ten largest covering less than 2%. The sample was PBMCs. Receptors were obtained from a donor aged 5 to 30 with latent tuberculosis or without tuberculosis infection. Some clones in this sample may be carry-over from other donors' samples.

The chain joins TRBV7-6 to TRBJ2-1; D perhaps matches TRBD2 (5 bases). Germline assignment: CDR1 SGHVS and CDR2 FNYEAQ. Trimming left V 5 bases short and J 6 bases short, with 11 bases between. The CDR3 spans 13 residues. In DNA, the CDR3 is TGTGCCAGCAGCCAGGACGAGGGCAATGAGCAGTTCTTC. It translates to CASSQDEGNEQFF.

This clone was found once. The chain links TRBV15 to TRBJ1-1; TRBD1 is a possible D gene (5 bases). V dropped 0 bases and J dropped 3 bases, with 17 bases sitting between them. The length of the CDR3 is 17 residues. Looked up from germline, CDR1 is LNHNV and CDR2 is YYDKDF (reference sequence). The CDR3 DNA is TGTGCCACCAGCAGAGATATACCCCCAGGGAGGGACACTGAAGCTTTCTTT. The encoded protein is CATSRDIPPGRDTEAFF.

This clone was seen more than once but under ten times. The gene calls are TRBV5-1 and TRBJ2-1, with D possibly TRBD1 on 5 matching bases. CDR3 length: 16 amino acids. The germline gives CDR1 SGHRS, CDR2 YFSETQ. V was trimmed by 0 bases and J by 4 bases, leaving 14 bases between them. The CDR3 DNA reads TGCGCCAGCAGCTTGGTGGACCTTCGACAGTACAATGAGCAGTTCTTC. It specifies CASSLVDLRQYNEQFF.